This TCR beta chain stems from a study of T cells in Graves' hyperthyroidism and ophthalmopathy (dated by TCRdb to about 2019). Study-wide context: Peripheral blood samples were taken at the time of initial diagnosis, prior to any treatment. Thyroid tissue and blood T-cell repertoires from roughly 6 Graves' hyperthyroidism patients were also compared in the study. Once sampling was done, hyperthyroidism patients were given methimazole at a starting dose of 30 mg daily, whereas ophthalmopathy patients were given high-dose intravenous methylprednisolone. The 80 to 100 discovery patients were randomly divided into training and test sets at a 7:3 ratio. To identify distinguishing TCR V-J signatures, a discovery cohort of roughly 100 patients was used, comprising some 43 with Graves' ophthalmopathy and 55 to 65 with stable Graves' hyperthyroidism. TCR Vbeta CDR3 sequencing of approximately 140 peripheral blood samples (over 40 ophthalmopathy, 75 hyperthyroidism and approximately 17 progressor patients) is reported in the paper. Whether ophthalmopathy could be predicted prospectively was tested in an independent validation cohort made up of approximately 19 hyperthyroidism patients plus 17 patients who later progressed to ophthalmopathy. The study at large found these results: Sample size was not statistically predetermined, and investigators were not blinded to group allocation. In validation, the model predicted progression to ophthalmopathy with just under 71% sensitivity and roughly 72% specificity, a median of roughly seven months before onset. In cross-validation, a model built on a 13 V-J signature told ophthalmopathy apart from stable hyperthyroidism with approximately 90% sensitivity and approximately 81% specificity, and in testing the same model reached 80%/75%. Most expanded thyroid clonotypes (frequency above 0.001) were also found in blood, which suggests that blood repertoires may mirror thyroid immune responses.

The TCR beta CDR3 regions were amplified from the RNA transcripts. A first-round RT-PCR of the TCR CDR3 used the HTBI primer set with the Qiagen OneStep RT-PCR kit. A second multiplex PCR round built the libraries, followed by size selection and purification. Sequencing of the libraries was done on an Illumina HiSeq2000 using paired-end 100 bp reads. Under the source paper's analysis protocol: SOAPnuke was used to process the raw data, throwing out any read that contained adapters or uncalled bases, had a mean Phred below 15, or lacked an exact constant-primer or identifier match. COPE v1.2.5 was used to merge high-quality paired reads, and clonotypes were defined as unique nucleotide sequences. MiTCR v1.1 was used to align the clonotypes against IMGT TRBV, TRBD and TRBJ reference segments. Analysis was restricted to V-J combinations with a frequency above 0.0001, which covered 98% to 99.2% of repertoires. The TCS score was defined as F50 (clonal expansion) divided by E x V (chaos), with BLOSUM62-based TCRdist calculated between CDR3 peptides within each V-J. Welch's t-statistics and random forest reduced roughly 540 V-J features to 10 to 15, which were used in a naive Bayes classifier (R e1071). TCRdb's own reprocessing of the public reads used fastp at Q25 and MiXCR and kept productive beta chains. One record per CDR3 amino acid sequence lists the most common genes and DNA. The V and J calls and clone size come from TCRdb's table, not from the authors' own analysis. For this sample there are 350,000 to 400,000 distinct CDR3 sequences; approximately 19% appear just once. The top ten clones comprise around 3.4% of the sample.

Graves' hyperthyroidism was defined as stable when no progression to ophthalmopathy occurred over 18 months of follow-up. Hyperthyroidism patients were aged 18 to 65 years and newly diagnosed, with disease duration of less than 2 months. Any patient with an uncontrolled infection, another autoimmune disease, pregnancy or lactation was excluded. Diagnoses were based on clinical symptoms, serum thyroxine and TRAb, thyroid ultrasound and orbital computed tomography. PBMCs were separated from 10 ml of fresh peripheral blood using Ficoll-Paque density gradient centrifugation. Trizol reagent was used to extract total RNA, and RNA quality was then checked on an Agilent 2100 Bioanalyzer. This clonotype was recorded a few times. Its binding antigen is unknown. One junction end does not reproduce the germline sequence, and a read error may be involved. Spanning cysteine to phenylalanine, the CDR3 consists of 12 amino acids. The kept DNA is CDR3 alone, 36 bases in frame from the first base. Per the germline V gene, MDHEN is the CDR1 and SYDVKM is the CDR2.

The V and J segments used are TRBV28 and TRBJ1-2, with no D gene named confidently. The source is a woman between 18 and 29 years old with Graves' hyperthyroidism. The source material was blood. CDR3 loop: CASSFQAYGCTF. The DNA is TGTGCCAGCAGTTTTCAGGCCTATGGCTGCACCTTC.